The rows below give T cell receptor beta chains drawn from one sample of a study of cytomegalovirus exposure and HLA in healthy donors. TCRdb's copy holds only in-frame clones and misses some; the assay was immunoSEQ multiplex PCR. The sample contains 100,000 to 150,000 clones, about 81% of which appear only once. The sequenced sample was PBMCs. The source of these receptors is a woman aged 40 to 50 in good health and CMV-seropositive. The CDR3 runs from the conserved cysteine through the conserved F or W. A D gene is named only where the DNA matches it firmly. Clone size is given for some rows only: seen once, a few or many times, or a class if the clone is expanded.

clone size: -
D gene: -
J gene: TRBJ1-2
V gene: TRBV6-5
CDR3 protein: CASSPPGVEIYGYTF
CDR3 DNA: TGTGCCAGCAGCCCCCCGGGGGTGGAGATCTATGGCTACACCTTC

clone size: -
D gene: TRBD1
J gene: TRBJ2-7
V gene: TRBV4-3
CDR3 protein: CASSLRDRGHEQYF
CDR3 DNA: TGCGCCAGCAGCCTCCGGGACAGGGGGCACGAGCAGTACTTC

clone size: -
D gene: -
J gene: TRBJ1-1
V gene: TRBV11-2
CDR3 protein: CASSLGSSIMNTEAFF
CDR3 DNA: TGTGCCAGCAGCTTAGGCTCCAGTATCATGAACACTGAAGCTTTCTTT

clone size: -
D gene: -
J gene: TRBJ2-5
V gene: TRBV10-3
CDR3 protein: CAIMGRGKETQYF
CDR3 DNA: TGTGCCATCATGGGGCGAGGTAAAGAGACCCAGTACTTC

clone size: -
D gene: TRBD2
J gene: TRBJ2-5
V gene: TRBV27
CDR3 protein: CASSLGTSGGRRETQYF
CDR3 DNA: TGTGCCAGCAGTTTGGGTACCTCCGGCGGGAGGAGGGAGACCCAGTACTTC

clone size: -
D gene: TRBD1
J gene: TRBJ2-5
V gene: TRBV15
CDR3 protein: CATRQDRGRQETQYF
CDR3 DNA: TGTGCCACCAGACAGGACAGGGGGCGACAAGAGACCCAGTACTTC

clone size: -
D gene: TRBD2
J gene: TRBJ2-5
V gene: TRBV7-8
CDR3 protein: CASSLVAGPQETQYF
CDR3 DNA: TGTGCCAGCAGCTTAGTAGCGGGCCCCCAAGAGACCCAGTACTTC

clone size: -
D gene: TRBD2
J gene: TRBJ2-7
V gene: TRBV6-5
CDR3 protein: CASSRGGSTYEQYF
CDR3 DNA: TGTGCCAGCAGTCGGGGAGGGAGTACATACGAGCAGTACTTC

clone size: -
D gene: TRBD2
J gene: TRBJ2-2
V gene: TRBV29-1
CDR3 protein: CSVPGLAGTGELFF
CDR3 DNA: TGCAGCGTTCCGGGACTAGCAGGCACCGGGGAGCTGTTTTTT

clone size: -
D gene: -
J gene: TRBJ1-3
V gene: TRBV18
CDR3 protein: CASSPEPLQGAGNTIYF
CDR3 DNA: TGTGCCAGCTCACCCGAACCACTACAGGGTGCTGGAAACACCATATATTTT

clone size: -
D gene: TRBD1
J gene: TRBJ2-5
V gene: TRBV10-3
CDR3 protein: CAISAGRGRIQETQYF
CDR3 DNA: TGTGCCATCAGTGCGGGAAGGGGGCGGATCCAAGAGACCCAGTACTTC

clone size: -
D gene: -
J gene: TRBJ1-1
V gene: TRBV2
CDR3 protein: CASSGEMNTEAFF
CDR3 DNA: TGTGCCAGCAGTGGAGAGATGAACACTGAAGCTTTCTTT

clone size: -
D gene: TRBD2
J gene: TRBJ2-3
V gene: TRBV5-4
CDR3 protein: CASSGGLAARVDTQYF
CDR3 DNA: TGTGCCAGCAGCGGGGGACTAGCCGCGAGAGTAGATACGCAGTATTTT

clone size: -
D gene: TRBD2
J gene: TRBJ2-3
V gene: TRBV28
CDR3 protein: CASRRLAGLETQYF
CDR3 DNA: TGTGCCAGCAGACGACTAGCGGGACTAGAAACGCAGTATTTT

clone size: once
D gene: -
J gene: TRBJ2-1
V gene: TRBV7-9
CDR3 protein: CASSFGEVEQFF
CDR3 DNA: TGTGCCAGCAGCTTTGGAGAGGTTGAGCAGTTCTTC

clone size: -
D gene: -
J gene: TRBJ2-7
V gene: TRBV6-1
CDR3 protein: CASSELLGESYEQYF
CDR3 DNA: TGTGCCAGCAGTGAACTCCTAGGGGAATCCTACGAGCAGTACTTC

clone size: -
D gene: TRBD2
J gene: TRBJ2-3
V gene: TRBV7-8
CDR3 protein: CASSRLAIPTDTQYF
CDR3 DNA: TGTGCCAGCAGCCGACTAGCCATCCCCACAGATACGCAGTATTTT

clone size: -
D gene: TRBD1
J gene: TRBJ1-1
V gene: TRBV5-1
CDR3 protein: CASSTTGEAEAFF
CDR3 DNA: TGCGCCAGCAGCACCACAGGGGAGGCAGAAGCTTTCTTT

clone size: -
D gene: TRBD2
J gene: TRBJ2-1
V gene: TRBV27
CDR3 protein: CASSSHRLAELYNEQFF
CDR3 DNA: TGTGCCAGCAGTTCCCACCGACTAGCGGAGCTCTACAATGAGCAGTTCTTC

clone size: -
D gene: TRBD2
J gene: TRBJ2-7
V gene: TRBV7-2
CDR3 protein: CASSLARLAGYEQYF
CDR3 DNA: TGTGCCAGCAGCTTAGCTAGACTAGCGGGATACGAGCAGTACTTC

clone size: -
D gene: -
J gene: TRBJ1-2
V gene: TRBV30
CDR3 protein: CAWIPTVSIGYGYTF
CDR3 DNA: TGTGCCTGGATTCCCACAGTTAGTATCGGCTATGGCTACACCTTC

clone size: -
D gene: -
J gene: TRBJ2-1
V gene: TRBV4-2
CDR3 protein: CASSQGPAGTRLNEQFF
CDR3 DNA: TGTGCCAGCAGCCAGGGGCCCGCCGGGACAAGGCTCAATGAGCAGTTCTTC

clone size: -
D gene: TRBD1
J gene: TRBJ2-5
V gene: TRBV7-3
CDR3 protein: CASSLSGTEETQYF
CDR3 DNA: TGTGCCAGCAGCTTAAGTGGGACAGAAGAGACCCAGTACTTC

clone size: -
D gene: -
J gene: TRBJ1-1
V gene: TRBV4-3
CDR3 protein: CASSLEENTEAFF
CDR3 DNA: TGCGCCAGCAGTCTGGAGGAGAACACTGAAGCTTTCTTT

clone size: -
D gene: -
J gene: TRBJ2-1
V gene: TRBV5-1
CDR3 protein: CASSLAPNNEQFF
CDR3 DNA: TGCGCCAGCAGCTTGGCCCCTAACAATGAGCAGTTCTTC

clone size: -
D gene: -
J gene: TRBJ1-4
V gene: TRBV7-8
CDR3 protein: CASSLTQATNEKLFF
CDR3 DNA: TGTGCCAGCAGCTTAACACAAGCAACTAATGAAAAACTGTTTTTT

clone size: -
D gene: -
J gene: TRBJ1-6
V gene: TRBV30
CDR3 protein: CAWSDPTGSSYNSPLHF
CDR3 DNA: TGTGCCTGGAGTGATCCGACTGGGAGCTCCTATAATTCACCCCTCCACTTT

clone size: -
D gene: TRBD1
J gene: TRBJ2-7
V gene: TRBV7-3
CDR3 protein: CASSDGTGRTYEQYF
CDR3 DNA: TGTGCCAGCAGTGACGGGACAGGTAGAACCTACGAGCAGTACTTC

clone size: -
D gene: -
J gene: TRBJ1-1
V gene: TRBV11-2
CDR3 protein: CASSLAAGMYEAFF
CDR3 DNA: TGTGCCAGCAGCTTAGCAGCAGGAATGTATGAAGCTTTCTTT

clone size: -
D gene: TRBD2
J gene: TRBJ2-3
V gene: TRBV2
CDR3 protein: CASIRWRGGLGTDTQYF
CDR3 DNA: TGTGCCAGCATTCGATGGCGGGGGGGCCTCGGCACAGATACGCAGTATTTT

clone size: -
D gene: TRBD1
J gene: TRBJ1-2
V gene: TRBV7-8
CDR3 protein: CASSLVTPGGSSLGYTF
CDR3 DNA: TGTGCCAGCAGCTTAGTAACCCCAGGGGGCTCATCCCTAGGCTACACCTTC

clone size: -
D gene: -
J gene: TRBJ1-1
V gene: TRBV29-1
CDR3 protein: CSVGVTEAFF
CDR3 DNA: TGCAGCGTCGGTGTCACTGAAGCTTTCTTT

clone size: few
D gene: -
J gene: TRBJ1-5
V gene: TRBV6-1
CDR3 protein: CASSETAIFGLQHF
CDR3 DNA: TGTGCCAGCAGTGAGACAGCGATTTTCGGGCTCCAGCATTTT

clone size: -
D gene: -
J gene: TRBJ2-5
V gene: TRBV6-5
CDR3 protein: CASTRTEDGETQYF
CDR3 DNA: TGTGCCAGCACCAGGACGGAGGACGGGGAGACCCAGTACTTC

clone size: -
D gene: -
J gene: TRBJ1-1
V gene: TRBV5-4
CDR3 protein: CASKGGRRNTEAFF
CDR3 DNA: TGTGCCAGCAAGGGGGGGCGGAGGAACACTGAAGCTTTCTTT

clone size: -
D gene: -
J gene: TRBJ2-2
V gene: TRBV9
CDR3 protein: CASSVAGLGTGELFF
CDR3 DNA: TGTGCCAGCAGCGTAGCTGGGCTGGGCACCGGGGAGCTGTTTTTT

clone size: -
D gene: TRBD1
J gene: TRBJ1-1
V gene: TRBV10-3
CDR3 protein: CAITTGPKTEAFF
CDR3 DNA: TGTGCCATCACGACAGGGCCTAAGACTGAAGCTTTCTTT

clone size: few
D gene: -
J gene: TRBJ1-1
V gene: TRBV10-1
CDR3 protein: CASSSRGGTEAFF
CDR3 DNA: TGCGCCAGCAGCTCAAGGGGGGGCACTGAAGCTTTCTTT

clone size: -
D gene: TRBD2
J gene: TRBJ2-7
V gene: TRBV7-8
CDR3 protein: CASSSRTSGYEQYF
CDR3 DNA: TGTGCCAGCAGCTCCAGGACTAGCGGCTACGAGCAGTACTTC

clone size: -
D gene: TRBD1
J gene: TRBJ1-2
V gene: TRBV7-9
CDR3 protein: CASSQGQGDGYTF
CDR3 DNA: TGTGCCAGCAGCCAGGGACAGGGTGATGGCTACACCTTC

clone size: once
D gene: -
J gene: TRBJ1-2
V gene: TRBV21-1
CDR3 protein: CARTRVGGYTF
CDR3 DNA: TGTGCCAGGACCAGGGTTGGTGGCTACACCTTC

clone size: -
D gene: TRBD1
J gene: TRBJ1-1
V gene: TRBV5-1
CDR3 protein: CASSLGQGPGGSTEAFF
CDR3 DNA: TGCGCCAGCAGCTTGGGACAGGGGCCCGGTGGATCCACTGAAGCTTTCTTT

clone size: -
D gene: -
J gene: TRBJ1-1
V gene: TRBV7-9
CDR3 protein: CASSLGTGSNTEAFF
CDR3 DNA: TGTGCCAGCAGCTTAGGTACAGGGTCGAACACTGAAGCTTTCTTT

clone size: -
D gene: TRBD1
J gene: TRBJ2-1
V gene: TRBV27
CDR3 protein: CASSARTGEGYEQFF
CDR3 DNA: TGTGCCAGCAGTGCCCGGACAGGGGAGGGCTATGAGCAGTTCTTC

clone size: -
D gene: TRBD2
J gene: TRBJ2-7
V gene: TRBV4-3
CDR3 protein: CASSQDPGLADEQYF
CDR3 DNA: TGCGCCAGCAGCCAAGATCCGGGACTAGCTGACGAGCAGTACTTC

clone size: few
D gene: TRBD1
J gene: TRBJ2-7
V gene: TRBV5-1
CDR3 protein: CASSGGTGSSYEQYF
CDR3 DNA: TGCGCCAGCAGCGGGGGGACAGGCAGCTCCTACGAGCAGTACTTC

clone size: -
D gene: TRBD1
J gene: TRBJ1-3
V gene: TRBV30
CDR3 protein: CAWETGIGNTIYF
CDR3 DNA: TGTGCCTGGGAGACAGGGATAGGAAACACCATATATTTT

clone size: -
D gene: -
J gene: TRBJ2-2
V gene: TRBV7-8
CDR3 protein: CASSAPGKNTGELFF
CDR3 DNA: TGTGCCAGCAGCGCCCCCGGGAAGAACACCGGGGAGCTGTTTTTT

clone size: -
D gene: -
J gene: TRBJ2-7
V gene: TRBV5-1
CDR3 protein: CASSLAPGAYEQYF
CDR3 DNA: TGCGCCAGCAGCTTGGCGCCAGGGGCCTACGAGCAGTACTTC

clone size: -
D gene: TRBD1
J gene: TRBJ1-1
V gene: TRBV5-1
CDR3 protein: CASSLPSGGNTEAFF
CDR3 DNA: TGCGCCAGCAGCCTTCCTTCAGGGGGGAACACTGAAGCTTTCTTT

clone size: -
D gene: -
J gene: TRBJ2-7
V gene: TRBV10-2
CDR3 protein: CASGGTYYEQYF
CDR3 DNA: TGCGCCAGCGGTGGCACCTACTACGAGCAGTACTTC

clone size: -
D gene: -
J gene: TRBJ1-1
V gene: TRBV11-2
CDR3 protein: CADRTGNTEAFF
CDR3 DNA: TGTGCCGATCGAACAGGGAACACTGAAGCTTTCTTT

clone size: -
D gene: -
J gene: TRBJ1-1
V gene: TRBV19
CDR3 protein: CASSGVGDEAFF
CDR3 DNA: TGTGCCAGTAGTGGGGTAGGGGATGAAGCTTTCTTT

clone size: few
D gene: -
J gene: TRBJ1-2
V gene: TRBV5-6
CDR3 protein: CASSWTVGGYTF
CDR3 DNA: TGTGCCAGCAGCTGGACAGTGGGTGGCTACACCTTC

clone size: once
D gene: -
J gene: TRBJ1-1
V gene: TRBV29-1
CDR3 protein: CSVEGPNKGTIPEAFF
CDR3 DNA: TGCAGCGTTGAGGGGCCTAACAAGGGGACTATCCCTGAAGCTTTCTTT

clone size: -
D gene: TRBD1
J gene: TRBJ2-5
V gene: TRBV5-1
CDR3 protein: CASSSQAQGVGEQYF
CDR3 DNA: TGCGCCAGCAGCTCCCAGGCACAGGGGGTCGGTGAGCAGTACTTC